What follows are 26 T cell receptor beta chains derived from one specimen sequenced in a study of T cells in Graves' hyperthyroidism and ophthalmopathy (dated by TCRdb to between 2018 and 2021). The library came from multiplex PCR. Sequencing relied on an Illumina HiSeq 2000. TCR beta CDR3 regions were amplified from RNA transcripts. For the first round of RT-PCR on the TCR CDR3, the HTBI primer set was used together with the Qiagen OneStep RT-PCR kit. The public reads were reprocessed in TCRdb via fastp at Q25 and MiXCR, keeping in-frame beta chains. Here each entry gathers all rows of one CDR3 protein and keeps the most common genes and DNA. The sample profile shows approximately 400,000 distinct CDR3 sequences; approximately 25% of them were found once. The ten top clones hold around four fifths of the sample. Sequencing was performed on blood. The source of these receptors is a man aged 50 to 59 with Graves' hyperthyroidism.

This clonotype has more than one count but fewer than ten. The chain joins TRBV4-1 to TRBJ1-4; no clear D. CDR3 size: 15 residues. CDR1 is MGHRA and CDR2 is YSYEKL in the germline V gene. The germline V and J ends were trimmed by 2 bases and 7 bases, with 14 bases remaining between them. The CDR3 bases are TGCGCCAGCAGCCAACCGGAACGCGGTCTTGAAAAACTGTTTTTT. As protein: CASSQPERGLEKLFF.

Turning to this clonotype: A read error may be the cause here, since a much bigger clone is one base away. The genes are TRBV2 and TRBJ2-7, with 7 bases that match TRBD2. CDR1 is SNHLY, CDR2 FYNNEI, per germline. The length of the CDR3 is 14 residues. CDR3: CVSNAGTTDSEQYF. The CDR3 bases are TGTGTCAGCAACGCCGGGACTACCGATTCCGAGCAGTACTTC. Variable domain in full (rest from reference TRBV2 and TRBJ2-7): EPEVTQTPSHQVTQMGQEVILRCVPISNHLYFYWYRQILGQKVEFLVSFYNNEISEKSEIFDDQFSVERPDGSNFTLKIRSTKLEDSAMYFCVSNAGTTDSEQYFGPGTRLTVT.

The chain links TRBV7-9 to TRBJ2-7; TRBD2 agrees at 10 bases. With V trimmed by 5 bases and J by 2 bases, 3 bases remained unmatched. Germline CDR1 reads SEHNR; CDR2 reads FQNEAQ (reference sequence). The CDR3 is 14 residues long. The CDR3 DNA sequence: TGTGCCAGCAGCATCGGACTAGCGGCCTACGAGCAGTACTTC. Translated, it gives CASSIGLAAYEQYF.

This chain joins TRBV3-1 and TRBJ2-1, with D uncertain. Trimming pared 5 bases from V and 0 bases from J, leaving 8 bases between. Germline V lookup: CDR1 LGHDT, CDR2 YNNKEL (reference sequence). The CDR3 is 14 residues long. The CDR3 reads CASSVESSYNEQFF. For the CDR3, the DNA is TGTGCCAGCAGCGTAGAAAGCTCCTACAATGAGCAGTTCTTC.

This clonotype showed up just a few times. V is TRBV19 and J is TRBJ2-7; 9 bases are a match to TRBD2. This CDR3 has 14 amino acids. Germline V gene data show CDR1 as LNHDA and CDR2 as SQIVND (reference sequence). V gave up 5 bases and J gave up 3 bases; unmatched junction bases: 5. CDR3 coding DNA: TGTGCCAGTAGTTCAGGACTAGCGATCTACGAGCAGTACTTC. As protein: CASSSGLAIYEQYF.

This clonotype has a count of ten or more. Written as DNA, the CDR3 is TGTGCCAGCAGTTTAGGTGTCGACAGAGAACAGACTGAAGCTTTCTTT. This codes for CASSLGVDREQTEAFF. The chain employs TRBV12-3 or TRBV12-4 and TRBJ1-1; perhaps TRBD1 as D (5 bases). The CDR3 has 16 residues. The ends were cut back, 1 base at V and 5 bases at J, with 17 bases in the middle.

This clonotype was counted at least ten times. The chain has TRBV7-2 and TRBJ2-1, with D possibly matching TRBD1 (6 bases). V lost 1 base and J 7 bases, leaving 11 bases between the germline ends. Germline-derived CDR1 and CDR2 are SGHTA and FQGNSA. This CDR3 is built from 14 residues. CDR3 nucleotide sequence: TGTGCCAGCAGCTTAGTCCGGCAGGGGAATGAGCAGTTCTTC. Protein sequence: CASSLVRQGNEQFF. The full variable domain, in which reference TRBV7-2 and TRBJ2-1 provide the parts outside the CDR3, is GAGVSQSPSNKVTEKGKDVELRCDPISGHTALYWYRQSLGQGLEFLIYFQGNSAPDKSGLPSDRFSAERTGGSVSTLTIQRTQQEDSAVYLCASSLVRQGNEQFFGPGTRLTVL.

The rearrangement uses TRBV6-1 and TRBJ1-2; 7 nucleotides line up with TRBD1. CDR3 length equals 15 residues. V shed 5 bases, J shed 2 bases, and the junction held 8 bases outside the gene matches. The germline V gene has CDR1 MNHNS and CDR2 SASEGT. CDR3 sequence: CASSPILQGNYGYTF. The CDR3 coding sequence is TGTGCCAGCAGTCCGATCCTACAGGGGAACTATGGCTACACCTTC.

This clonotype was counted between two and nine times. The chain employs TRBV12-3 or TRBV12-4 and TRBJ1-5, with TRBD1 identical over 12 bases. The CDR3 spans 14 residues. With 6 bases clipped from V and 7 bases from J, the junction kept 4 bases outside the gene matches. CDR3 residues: CASSRDRGLQPQHF. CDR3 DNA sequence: TGTGCCAGCAGCCGGGACAGGGGGCTCCAGCCCCAGCATTTT.

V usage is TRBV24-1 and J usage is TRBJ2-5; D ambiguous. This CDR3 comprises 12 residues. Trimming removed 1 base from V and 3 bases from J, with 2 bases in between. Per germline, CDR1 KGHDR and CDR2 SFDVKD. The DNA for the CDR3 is TGTGCCACCAGTGATTTTGAAGAGACCCAGTACTTC. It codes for CATSDFEETQYF.

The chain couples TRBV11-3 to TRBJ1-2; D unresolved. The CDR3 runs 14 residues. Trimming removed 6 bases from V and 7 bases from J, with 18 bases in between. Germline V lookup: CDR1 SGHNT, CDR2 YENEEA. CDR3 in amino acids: CASSPGREFGGYTF. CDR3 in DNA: TGTGCCAGCAGTCCGGGGAGGGAGTTCGGTGGCTACACCTTC.

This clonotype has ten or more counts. CDR3 residues: CASSLTSGRLNEQFF. In nucleotides, the CDR3 is TGTGCCAGCAGTTTAACTAGCGGGAGGCTTAATGAGCAGTTCTTC. The genes are TRBV28 and TRBJ2-1; 12 bases match TRBD2. The CDR3 extends over 15 amino acids. Trimming at V came to 2 bases and at J to 7 bases, leaving 3 bases not matched to a gene. Germline V gene sequence: CDR1 MDHEN, CDR2 SYDVKM. The full variable domain, its missing parts supplied by reference TRBV28 and TRBJ2-1, is DVKVTQSSRYLVKRTGEKVFLECVQDMDHENMFWYRQDPGLGLRLIYFSYDVKMKEKGDIPEGYSVSREKKERFSLILESASTNQTSMYLCASSLTSGRLNEQFFGPGTRLTVL.

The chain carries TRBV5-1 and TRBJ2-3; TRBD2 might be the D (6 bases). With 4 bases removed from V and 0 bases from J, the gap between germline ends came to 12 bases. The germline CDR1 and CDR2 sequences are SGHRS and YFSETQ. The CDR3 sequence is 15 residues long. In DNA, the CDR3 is TGCGCCAGCAGCCGGGGGAGACCTAGCACAGATACGCAGTATTTT. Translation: CASSRGRPSTDTQYF.

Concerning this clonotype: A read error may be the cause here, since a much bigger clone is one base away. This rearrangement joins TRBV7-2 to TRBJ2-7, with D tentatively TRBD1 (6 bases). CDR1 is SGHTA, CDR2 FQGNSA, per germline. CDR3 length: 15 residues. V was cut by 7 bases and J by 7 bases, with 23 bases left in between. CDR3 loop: CASNPGLHRVNEQYF. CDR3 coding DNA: TGTGCCAGCAACCCCGGACTCCACAGGGTAAATGAGCAGTACTTC.

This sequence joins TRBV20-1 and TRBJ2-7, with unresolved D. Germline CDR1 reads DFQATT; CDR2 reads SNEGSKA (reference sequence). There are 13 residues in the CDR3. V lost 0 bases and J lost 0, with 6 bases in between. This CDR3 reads CSARDHSSYEQYF. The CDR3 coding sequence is TGCAGTGCTAGAGATCACAGCTCCTACGAGCAGTACTTC.

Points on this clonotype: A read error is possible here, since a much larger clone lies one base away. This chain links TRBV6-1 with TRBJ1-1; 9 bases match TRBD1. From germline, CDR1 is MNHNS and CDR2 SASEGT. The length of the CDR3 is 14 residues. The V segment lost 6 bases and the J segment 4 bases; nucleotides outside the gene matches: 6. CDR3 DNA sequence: TGTGCCAGCAGAGCGGACAGGGGTTCCACTGAAGCTTTCTTT. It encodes CASRADRGSTEAFF.

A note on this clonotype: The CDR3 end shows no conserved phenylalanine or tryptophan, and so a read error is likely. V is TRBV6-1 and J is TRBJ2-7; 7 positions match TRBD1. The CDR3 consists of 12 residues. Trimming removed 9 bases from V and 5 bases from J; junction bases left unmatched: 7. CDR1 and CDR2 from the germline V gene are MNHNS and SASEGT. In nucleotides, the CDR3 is TGTGCCAGTAACAGGGGAGTGGACGAGCAGTACCTC. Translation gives CASNRGVDEQYL.

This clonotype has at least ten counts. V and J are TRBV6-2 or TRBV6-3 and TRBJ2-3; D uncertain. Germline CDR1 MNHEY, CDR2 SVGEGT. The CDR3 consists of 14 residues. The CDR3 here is CASQGLASTDTQYF. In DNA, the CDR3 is TGTGCTTCCCAAGGGCTCGCTAGCACAGATACGCAGTATTTT.

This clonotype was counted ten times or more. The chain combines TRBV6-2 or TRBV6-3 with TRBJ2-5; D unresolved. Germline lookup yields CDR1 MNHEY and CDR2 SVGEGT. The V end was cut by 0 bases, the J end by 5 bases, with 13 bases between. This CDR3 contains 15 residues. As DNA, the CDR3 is TGTGCCAGCAGTTACTCCCCGGATATGGTCGAGACCCAGTACTTC. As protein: CASSYSPDMVETQYF.

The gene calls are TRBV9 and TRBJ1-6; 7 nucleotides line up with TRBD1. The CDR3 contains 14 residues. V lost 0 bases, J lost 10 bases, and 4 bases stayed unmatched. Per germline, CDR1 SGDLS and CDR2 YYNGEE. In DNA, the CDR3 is TGTGCCAGCAGCGTAGCAGGGGGAGGGTCACCCCTCCACTTT. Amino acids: CASSVAGGGSPLHF.

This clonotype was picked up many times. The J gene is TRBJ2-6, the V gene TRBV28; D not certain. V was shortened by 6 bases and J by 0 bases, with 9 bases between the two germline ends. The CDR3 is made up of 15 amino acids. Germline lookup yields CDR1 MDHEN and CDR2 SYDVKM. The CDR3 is CASSSPYSGANVLTF. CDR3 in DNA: TGTGCCAGCAGCTCGCCCTACTCTGGGGCCAACGTCCTGACTTTC.

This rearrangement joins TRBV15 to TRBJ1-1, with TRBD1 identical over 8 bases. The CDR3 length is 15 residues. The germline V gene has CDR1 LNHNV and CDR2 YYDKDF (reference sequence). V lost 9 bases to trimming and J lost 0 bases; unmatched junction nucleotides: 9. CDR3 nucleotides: TGTGCCACACAGGGGGAAAAACTCATGAACACTGAAGCTTTCTTT. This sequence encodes CATQGEKLMNTEAFF.

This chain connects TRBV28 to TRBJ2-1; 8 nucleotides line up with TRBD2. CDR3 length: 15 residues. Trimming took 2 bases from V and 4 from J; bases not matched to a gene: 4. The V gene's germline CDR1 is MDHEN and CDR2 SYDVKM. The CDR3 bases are TGTGCCAGCAGTTTAAGGGCGGGAGGATACAATGAGCAGTTCTTC. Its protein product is CASSLRAGGYNEQFF.

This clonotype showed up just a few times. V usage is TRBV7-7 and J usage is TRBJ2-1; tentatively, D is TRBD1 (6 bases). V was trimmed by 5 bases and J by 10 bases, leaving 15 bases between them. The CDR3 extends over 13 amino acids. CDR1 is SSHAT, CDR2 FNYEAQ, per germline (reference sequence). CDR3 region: CASSPHRDTEQFF. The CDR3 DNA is TGTGCCAGCAGCCCCCATCGGGACACAGAGCAGTTCTTC.

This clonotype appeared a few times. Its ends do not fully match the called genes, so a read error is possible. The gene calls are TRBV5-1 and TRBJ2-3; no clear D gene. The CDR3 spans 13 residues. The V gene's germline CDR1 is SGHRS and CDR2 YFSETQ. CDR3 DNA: TGTGCCAGCTCGAGTGAGTCCACAGATACGCAGTATTTT. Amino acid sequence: CASSSESTDTQYF.

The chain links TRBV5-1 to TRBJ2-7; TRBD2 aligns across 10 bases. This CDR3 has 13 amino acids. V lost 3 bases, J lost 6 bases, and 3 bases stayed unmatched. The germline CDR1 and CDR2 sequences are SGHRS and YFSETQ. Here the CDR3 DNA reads TGCGCCAGCAGCTATACTAGCGGGATCGAGCAGTACTTC. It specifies CASSYTSGIEQYF.